The rows below give T cell receptor beta chains drawn from one sample of a study of early stage breast cancer tumors. The protocol was immunoSEQ multiplex PCR, while the TCRdb copy is restricted to in-frame clones and leaves out a portion. The sample carries some 58,000 clones, about 80% recorded once. Sequenced sample: blood. All receptors derive from a person aged 25 to 39 with breast cancer. The CDR3 runs from the conserved cysteine through the conserved F or W. D genes are given only for firm matches. Part of the rows lack a size; the others show once, few, many or a class for expanded clones.

D: -; V: TRBV6-5; size: -; J: TRBJ2-3; CDR3: CASSKHVGTLQYF; DNA: TGTGCCAGCAGTAAACACGTCGGGACTTTGCAGTATTTT
D: TRBD2; V: TRBV7-9; size: -; J: TRBJ2-1; CDR3: CASRESGDHNEQFF; DNA: TGTGCCAGCAGGGAAAGCGGGGACCACAATGAGCAGTTCTTC
D: TRBD2; V: TRBV11-3; size: -; J: TRBJ2-1; CDR3: CASSLSVLAGGYNEQFF; DNA: TGTGCCAGCAGCTTATCAGTACTAGCGGGAGGGTACAATGAGCAGTTCTTC
D: -; V: TRBV30; size: -; J: TRBJ1-6; CDR3: CAWSVPDNPLHF; DNA: TGTGCCTGGAGTGTACCCGATAATCCCCTCCACTTT
D: -; V: TRBV5-1; size: few; J: TRBJ1-2; CDR3: CASSSQDEYGYTF; DNA: TGCGCCAGCAGCTCTCAGGACGAGTATGGCTACACCTTC
D: TRBD2; V: TRBV4-1; size: -; J: TRBJ2-2; CDR3: CASSHPWRLAAGELFF; DNA: TGCGCCAGCAGCCATCCGTGGAGGCTAGCGGCCGGGGAGCTGTTTTTT
D: -; V: TRBV7-7; size: -; J: TRBJ2-1; CDR3: CASSVGGAYEQFF; DNA: TGTGCCAGCAGCGTTGGGGGGGCTTACGAGCAGTTCTTC
D: TRBD1; V: TRBV11-2; size: -; J: TRBJ1-2; CDR3: CASSPGQGYGYTF; DNA: TGTGCCAGCAGCCCCGGACAGGGTTATGGCTACACCTTC
D: -; V: TRBV5-1; size: -; J: TRBJ2-1; CDR3: CASSLGGFNEQFF; DNA: TGCGCCAGCAGCTTGGGAGGGTTCAATGAGCAGTTCTTC
D: TRBD2; V: TRBV4-1; size: -; J: TRBJ2-1; CDR3: CASSHRGLAETNEQFF; DNA: TGCGCCAGCAGCCACCGGGGACTAGCGGAAACCAATGAGCAGTTCTTC
D: TRBD1; V: TRBV9; size: -; J: TRBJ2-5; CDR3: CASSAGQQETQYF; DNA: TGTGCCAGCAGCGCGGGACAGCAAGAGACCCAGTACTTC
D: -; V: TRBV18; size: -; J: TRBJ1-4; CDR3: CASSPWQGGTNEKLFF; DNA: TGTGCCAGCTCACCTTGGCAGGGCGGAACTAATGAAAAACTGTTTTTT
D: TRBD2; V: TRBV19; size: -; J: TRBJ2-3; CDR3: CASSIRDYRPSTDTQYF; DNA: TGTGCCAGTAGTATCCGGGACTACAGGCCTAGCACAGATACGCAGTATTTT
D: -; V: TRBV4-2; size: -; J: TRBJ1-5; CDR3: CASSQDPGYSNQPQHF; DNA: TGTGCCAGCAGCCAAGATCCCGGATATAGCAATCAGCCCCAGCATTTT
D: TRBD1; V: TRBV19; size: -; J: TRBJ1-5; CDR3: CASSIASGGRSQPQHF; DNA: TGTGCCAGTAGTATAGCTTCAGGGGGGCGCAGTCAGCCCCAGCATTTT
D: -; V: TRBV5-6; size: -; J: TRBJ1-2; CDR3: CASSPSSYGYTF; DNA: TGTGCCAGCAGCCCTTCTAGCTATGGCTACACCTTC
D: -; V: TRBV27; size: once; J: TRBJ2-1; CDR3: CASSSLTYNEQFF; DNA: TGTGCCAGCAGTTCCCTTACCTACAATGAGCAGTTCTTC
D: -; V: TRBV5-4; size: -; J: TRBJ2-5; CDR3: CASSSGVAGQETQYF; DNA: TGTGCCAGCAGCTCAGGGGTTGCGGGGCAGGAGACCCAGTACTTC
D: TRBD2; V: TRBV30; size: -; J: TRBJ2-1; CDR3: CAGYPTSDDEQFF; DNA: TGTGCCGGCTACCCGACTAGCGACGATGAGCAGTTCTTC
D: -; V: TRBV2; size: -; J: TRBJ2-3; CDR3: CASRPFTDTQYF; DNA: TGTGCCAGCAGACCCTTCACAGATACGCAGTATTTT
D: TRBD2; V: TRBV7-2; size: -; J: TRBJ2-3; CDR3: CASSFSGTSGTFTDTQYF; DNA: TGTGCCAGCAGCTTTTCGGGTACTAGCGGGACGTTTACAGATACGCAGTATTTT
D: -; V: TRBV19; size: few; J: TRBJ1-5; CDR3: CASSLLEWQPQHF; DNA: TGTGCCAGTAGTCTTCTCGAGTGGCAGCCCCAGCATTTT
D: -; V: TRBV19; size: -; J: TRBJ2-4; CDR3: CASSPAVAKNIQYF; DNA: TGTGCCAGTAGTCCTGCAGTAGCCAAAAACATTCAGTACTTC
D: TRBD2; V: TRBV7-9; size: once; J: TRBJ2-7; CDR3: CASSPSGGRSSYEQYF; DNA: TGTGCCAGCAGCCCTAGCGGGGGAAGGAGCTCCTACGAGCAGTACTTC
D: TRBD1; V: TRBV4-1; size: -; J: TRBJ1-2; CDR3: CASSYRGDYGYTF; DNA: TGCGCCAGCAGTTACAGGGGTGACTATGGCTACACCTTC
D: TRBD2; V: TRBV7-8; size: -; J: TRBJ2-1; CDR3: CASSPLVLAGGNEQFF; DNA: TGTGCCAGCAGCCCGTTGGTACTAGCGGGAGGCAATGAGCAGTTCTTC
D: TRBD1; V: TRBV30; size: -; J: TRBJ1-2; CDR3: CAWSVGQGRGYTF; DNA: TGTGCCTGGAGTGTAGGACAGGGTAGAGGCTACACCTTC
D: TRBD2; V: TRBV19; size: medium-sized; J: TRBJ2-7; CDR3: CASSNAIALAGDPYEQYF; DNA: TGTGCCAGTAGTAACGCTATCGCACTAGCGGGAGATCCCTACGAGCAGTACTTC
D: -; V: TRBV5-1; size: -; J: TRBJ2-7; CDR3: CASSPGGDSNYEQYF; DNA: TGCGCCAGCAGCCCTGGAGGGGACTCGAACTACGAGCAGTACTTC
D: -; V: TRBV6-6; size: -; J: TRBJ1-1; CDR3: CASSDPSTEAFF; DNA: TGTGCCAGCTCGGACCCTTCCACTGAAGCTTTCTTT
D: TRBD2; V: TRBV7-9; size: -; J: TRBJ2-7; CDR3: CASSSSLIAGGIYEQYF; DNA: TGTGCCAGCAGCTCCAGTCTTATAGCGGGAGGCATCTACGAGCAGTACTTC
D: -; V: TRBV7-9; size: -; J: TRBJ2-7; CDR3: CASSDVFAYEQYF; DNA: TGTGCCAGCAGCGATGTATTTGCCTACGAGCAGTACTTC
D: TRBD2; V: TRBV6-5; size: -; J: TRBJ2-7; CDR3: CASSYSPSGASYEQYF; DNA: TGTGCCAGCAGTTACTCTCCTAGCGGAGCCTCCTACGAGCAGTACTTC
D: -; V: TRBV9; size: -; J: TRBJ2-5; CDR3: CASSVGGGQETQYF; DNA: TGTGCCAGCAGCGTAGGGGGCGGACAAGAGACCCAGTACTTC
D: TRBD2; V: TRBV5-6; size: once; J: TRBJ2-3; CDR3: CASSATGTTGTDTQYF; DNA: TGTGCCAGCAGCGCTACCGGGACTACGGGCACAGATACGCAGTATTTT
D: TRBD1; V: TRBV7-9; size: -; J: TRBJ1-5; CDR3: CASSPGTGDAEPQHF; DNA: TGTGCCAGCAGCCCGGGGACAGGGGACGCGGAGCCCCAGCATTTT
D: -; V: TRBV15; size: -; J: TRBJ2-1; CDR3: CATSRVPNEQFF; DNA: TGTGCCACCAGCAGAGTTCCAAATGAGCAGTTCTTC
D: TRBD2; V: TRBV18; size: -; J: TRBJ2-1; CDR3: CASSPPASGSVEQFF; DNA: TGTGCCAGCTCACCACCGGCTAGCGGGAGTGTTGAGCAGTTCTTC
D: -; V: TRBV10-3; size: -; J: TRBJ2-2; CDR3: CAISVRPEGTGELFF; DNA: TGTGCCATCAGTGTCCGGCCAGAGGGGACCGGGGAGCTGTTTTTT
D: TRBD1; V: TRBV5-1; size: -; J: TRBJ1-3; CDR3: CASSAGTGRGNTIYF; DNA: TGCGCCAGCAGCGCAGGGACAGGGCGAGGAAACACCATATATTTT
D: -; V: TRBV11-2; size: -; J: TRBJ2-2; CDR3: CASKPGDRAYLTGELFF; DNA: TGTGCCAGCAAGCCGGGAGACAGGGCTTACCTCACCGGGGAGCTGTTTTTT
D: -; V: TRBV11-1; size: -; J: TRBJ2-2; CDR3: CASSLNGPPGELFF; DNA: TGTGCCAGCAGCTTAAACGGGCCCCCCGGGGAGCTGTTTTTT
D: -; V: TRBV9; size: once; J: TRBJ1-5; CDR3: CASSVALGDQPQHF; DNA: TGTGCCAGCAGCGTAGCTTTGGGGGATCAGCCCCAGCATTTT
D: -; V: TRBV10-3; size: -; J: TRBJ1-3; CDR3: CAISEPADRRSDTIYF; DNA: TGTGCCATCAGTGAGCCCGCCGACAGGCGTTCTGACACCATATATTTT
D: -; V: TRBV19; size: -; J: TRBJ1-2; CDR3: CASSIMGSPNGYTF; DNA: TGTGCCAGTAGTATAATGGGCAGTCCTAATGGCTACACCTTC
D: -; V: TRBV19; size: -; J: TRBJ1-1; CDR3: CASSDLIGRINSMNTEAFF; DNA: TGTGCCAGTAGCGATCTGATCGGACGCATCAACAGTATGAACACTGAAGCTTTCTTT
D: TRBD2; V: TRBV29-1; size: -; J: TRBJ2-1; CDR3: CSVETLAGSYNEQFF; DNA: TGCAGCGTTGAAACACTAGCGGGGTCCTACAATGAGCAGTTCTTC
D: -; V: TRBV6-5; size: -; J: TRBJ1-1; CDR3: CASSFDRPPMNTEAFF; DNA: TGTGCCAGCAGTTTCGACCGACCCCCCATGAACACTGAAGCTTTCTTT
D: -; V: TRBV7-9; size: -; J: TRBJ1-3; CDR3: CASSSNPDSRNTIYF; DNA: TGTGCCAGCAGCTCAAACCCGGACAGCAGAAACACCATATATTTT
D: -; V: TRBV4-1; size: -; J: TRBJ2-5; CDR3: CASSPSGSETQYF; DNA: TGCGCCAGCAGCCCCTCGGGCTCGGAGACCCAGTACTTC
D: -; V: TRBV30; size: once; J: TRBJ1-1; CDR3: CAWSVRAGAGTEAFF; DNA: TGTGCCTGGAGTGTACGGGCAGGGGCTGGGACTGAAGCTTTCTTT
D: TRBD2; V: TRBV29-1; size: -; J: TRBJ2-3; CDR3: CSGTSGSFTDTQYF; DNA: TGCAGCGGGACTAGCGGGAGCTTCACAGATACGCAGTATTTT
D: TRBD1; V: TRBV19; size: -; J: TRBJ2-6; CDR3: CASSIEGQGFSGANVLTF; DNA: TGTGCCAGTAGTATCGAGGGACAGGGGTTCTCTGGGGCCAACGTCCTGACTTTC